This TCR beta chain was sequenced in a study of blood T cell repertoires in COVID-19. Overall study context: Material from acute and convalescent COVID-19 was sourced from the United States, Italy and Spain.

To note about this clone: The same CDR3 arises from other DNA sequences in this sample as well.

There are 12 residues in the CDR3. The trim removed 3 bases at V and 5 bases at J, leaving 0 bases unmatched. Germline assignment: CDR1 KGHSH and CDR2 LQKENI. Donors of Cohort 3 who recovered were those that had two negative PCRs, clearance, or symptom resolution. The data were produced by immunoSEQ multiplex PCR, yet TCRdb's version contains in-frame clones alone and is incomplete. Altogether about 440,000 clones are present, about 90% being singletons, with the ten largest covering 0.6%. The rearrangement uses TRBV18 and TRBJ2-5; 7 positions agree with TRBD2. The source material was PBMCs or T cells enriched from blood (not recorded which). The origin of this receptor is a man aged 18 to 29 who had recovered from COVID-19. CDR3 amino acids: CASSPGGETQYF. The CDR3 coding sequence is TGTGCCAGCTCACCCGGGGGGGAGACCCAGTACTTC.